Listed here is a single T cell receptor beta chain. V gave up 3 bases and J gave up 8 bases, with 17 bases separating them. The CDR3 totals 15 residues. Germline V gene sequence: CDR1 MNHEY, CDR2 SMNVEV (reference sequence). This entry is derived from a study of cytomegalovirus exposure and HLA in healthy donors. The method was immunoSEQ multiplex PCR; TCRdb's version includes in-frame clones alone and lacks a portion of them. This sample has about 160,000 clones, with less than 90% found just once. Sequences were obtained from PBMCs. V is TRBV27 and J is TRBJ1-5; D ambiguous. This receptor was identified in a woman under 30 in good health and CMV-seronegative. The CDR3 DNA reads TGTGCCAGCAGTTTGGGAGGGTTCGGTGGTAAGCCCCAGCATTTT. Protein product: CASSLGGFGGKPQHF.